One and the same sample provided the 32 T cell receptor beta chains below, sequenced in a study of cytomegalovirus exposure and HLA in healthy donors. With 60 Vbeta and 13 Jbeta primers, the PCR was carried out. The repertoire was sequenced with immunoSEQ multiplex PCR; TCRdb's copy has only in-frame clones and lacks some. The table shows 80,000 to 100,000 clones, with around 81% occurring only once. Sequences were obtained from PBMCs. The origin of the receptors is a female donor in good health and CMV-seropositive.

The chain joins TRBV13 to TRBJ2-1; the D gene is possibly TRBD2 (6 bases). Trimming left V 2 bases short and J 6 bases short, with 14 bases between. CDR1 is PRHDT, CDR2 FYEKMQ, per germline (reference sequence). The CDR3 contains 15 residues. CDR3 DNA: TGTGCCAGCAGCTTACCCACGGGAGCGTCCAATGAGCAGTTCTTC. It yields the protein CASSLPTGASNEQFF.

The chain joins TRBV19 to TRBJ1-1; 11 nucleotides align to TRBD1. Germline-derived CDR1 and CDR2 are LNHDA and SQIVND (reference sequence). The trim removed 3 bases at V and 6 bases at J, leaving 6 bases unmatched. CDR3 length: 15 residues. CDR3 protein: CASSMVGQGDPEAFF. The CDR3, as DNA: TGTGCCAGTAGTATGGTGGGACAGGGGGACCCTGAAGCTTTCTTT.

The chain is built from TRBV7-9 and TRBJ2-7; TRBD1 might be the D (6 bases). The CDR3 totals 12 residues. CDR1 SEHNR and CDR2 FQNEAQ come from the germline V gene (reference sequence). V was cut by 1 base and J by 6 bases, with 7 bases left in between. The CDR3 DNA follows: TGTGCCAGCAGCTTAGAAGGGGGCGAGCAGTACTTC. Amino acids: CASSLEGGEQYF.

The chain employs TRBV29-1 and TRBJ2-2, with 7 bases that match TRBD1. This CDR3 spans 14 amino acids. Unmatched junction bases numbered 4, after V lost 6 bases and J lost 0 bases. Germline V gives CDR1 SQVTM, CDR2 ANQGSEA. The CDR3 is CSVVGTANTGELFF. CDR3 nucleotide sequence: TGCAGCGTCGTAGGGACAGCGAACACCGGGGAGCTGTTTTTT.

The V call is TRBV11-2, the J call TRBJ1-1; 8 bases agree with TRBD1. V lost 5 bases, J lost 0 bases, and 8 bases stayed unmatched. CDR1 and CDR2 from the germline V gene are SGHAT and FQNNGV. There are 16 residues in the CDR3. The CDR3, as DNA: TGTGCCAGCAGCCACCCACGACAGGGGATGAACACTGAAGCTTTCTTT. This codes for CASSHPRQGMNTEAFF.

V is TRBV2 and J is TRBJ2-2; 7 positions match TRBD1. The V gene's germline CDR1 is SNHLY and CDR2 FYNNEI. J was trimmed by 4 bases and V by 7 bases; bases with no gene match: 3. CDR3 size: 13 residues. The CDR3 DNA sequence: TGTGCCAGCATTGGGGACAGCACCGGGGAGCTGTTTTTT. It specifies CASIGDSTGELFF. Drawing the rest from reference TRBV2 and TRBJ2-2, the complete variable domain is EPEVTQTPSHQVTQMGQEVILRCVPISNHLYFYWYRQILGQKVEFLVSFYNNEISEKSEIFDDQFSVERPDGSNFTLKIRSTKLEDSAMYFCASIGDSTGELFFGEGSRLTVL.

The V and J genes are TRBV7-3 and TRBJ2-1; TRBD2 matches 9 bases. The J segment lost 8 bases and the V segment lost 3 bases, leaving 8 bases of the junction unmatched. CDR1 is SGHTA, CDR2 FQGTGA, per germline. The CDR3 is 15 amino acids. The CDR3 protein is CASSLGGTSLHEQFF. The CDR3 nucleotides read TGTGCCAGCAGCTTGGGCGGGACTAGCCTCCATGAGCAGTTCTTC.

The V call is TRBV6-5, the J call TRBJ2-1; a weak D match, TRBD2 (5 bases). Germline V CDR1 and CDR2: MNHEY, SVGAGI. CDR3 size: 15 residues. V lost 9 bases, J lost 6 bases, and 21 bases lay in between. The CDR3 nucleotides read TGTGCCAGGACCGCTCAGGTGGGAGTCGGCAATGAGCAGTTCTTC. The encoded protein is CARTAQVGVGNEQFF.

J is TRBJ1-3 and V is TRBV5-1; 9 bases are shared with TRBD1. There are 16 residues in the CDR3. The germline gives CDR1 SGHRS, CDR2 YFSETQ. V trimming: 4 bases; J trimming: 1 base; junction bases outside the gene matches: 6. The DNA for the CDR3 is TGCGCCAGCAGCCCAGGGACAGGGCAGTCTGGAAACACCATATATTTT. Encoded protein: CASSPGTGQSGNTIYF.

The chain carries TRBV6-5 and TRBJ2-1; 11 positions match TRBD1. Per germline, CDR1 MNHEY and CDR2 SVGAGI. This CDR3 has 15 amino acids. V was clipped by 5 bases and J by 7 bases; unmatched bases: 7. For the CDR3, the DNA is TGTGCCAGCAGTGGCCCCGGACAGGGGGCAAATGAGCAGTTCTTC. As protein: CASSGPGQGANEQFF.

The chain recombines TRBV29-1 with TRBJ2-1; D unclear. This CDR3 is 13 amino acids long. V lost 2 bases to trimming and J lost 5 bases, with 10 bases between them. The germline V gene has CDR1 SQVTM and CDR2 ANQGSEA. The CDR3 sequence: CSVEKTGNNEQFF. CDR3 coding DNA: TGCAGCGTTGAAAAGACTGGCAACAATGAGCAGTTCTTC.

The gene calls are TRBV29-1 and TRBJ2-7; D is perhaps TRBD2 (7 bases). Per the germline V gene, CDR1 is SQVTM and CDR2 is ANQGSEA. Trimming left V 6 bases short and J 0 bases short, with 15 bases between. This CDR3 has 14 amino acids. DNA for the CDR3: TGCAGCGTGGGGGGGGCAGGGAGCTCCTACGAGCAGTACTTC. Encoded protein: CSVGGAGSSYEQYF.

In its sample, this clone was seen once. This rearrangement joins TRBV19 to TRBJ2-3; 11 positions match TRBD2. CDR1 is LNHDA, CDR2 SQIVND, per germline (reference sequence). Unmatched junction bases numbered 6, after V lost 6 bases and J lost 4 bases. The CDR3 covers 15 residues. The CDR3 nucleotides are TGTGCCAGTAGCACTAGCGGGAGTAGCGCAGATACGCAGTATTTT. Its translation: CASSTSGSSADTQYF.

V is TRBV7-2 and J is TRBJ2-1; 7 bases fit TRBD1. The germline CDR1 and CDR2 sequences are SGHTA and FQGNSA. This CDR3 has 15 residues. Losses at the gene ends were 5 bases for V and 1 base for J; bases not matched to a gene: 5. The CDR3 sequence is CASSRQGSSYNEQFF. Written as DNA, the CDR3 is TGTGCCAGCAGCCGACAGGGTAGTTCCTACAATGAGCAGTTCTTC.

J is TRBJ1-4 and V is TRBV7-9; D gene unclear. The CDR3 has 14 amino acids. V was clipped by 5 bases and J by 5 bases, with 12 bases between them. The germline V gene encodes CDR1 SEHNR and CDR2 FQNEAQ (reference sequence). As DNA, the CDR3 is TGTGCCAGCAGCACAAGGACGGGGAATGAAAAACTGTTTTTT. It translates to CASSTRTGNEKLFF. The full variable domain, in which reference TRBV7-9 and TRBJ1-4 provide the parts outside the CDR3, is DTGVSQNPRHKITKRGQNVTFRCDPISEHNRLYWYRQTLGQGPEFLTYFQNEAQLEKSRLLSDRFSAERPKGSFSTLEIQRTEQGDSAMYLCASSTRTGNEKLFFGSGTQLSVL.

The J gene is TRBJ2-3, the V gene TRBV5-1; 11 nucleotides match TRBD2. V lost 2 bases, J lost 5 bases, and 10 bases stayed unmatched. This CDR3 is 17 amino acids long. CDR1 SGHRS and CDR2 YFSETQ come from the germline V gene. CDR3 in amino acids: CASSLPLAGGPKDTQYF. CDR3 bases: TGCGCCAGCAGCTTACCATTAGCGGGGGGGCCTAAAGATACGCAGTATTTT.

Only a few counts were recorded for this clone. This chain links TRBV5-4 with TRBJ2-5; 7 positions agree with TRBD2. Per the germline V gene, CDR1 is SGHNT and CDR2 is YYREEE (reference sequence). V dropped 0 bases and J dropped 5; count of bases not matched to a gene: 7. CDR3 length equals 15 residues. For the CDR3, the DNA is TGTGCCAGCAGCTTGGAGGGCGGGAGCGGGGAGACCCAGTACTTC. It encodes CASSLEGGSGETQYF.

The rearrangement joins TRBV19 to TRBJ1-1; D gene uncertain. Germline values: CDR1 LNHDA, CDR2 SQIVND (reference sequence). V lost 4 bases to trimming and J lost 3 bases, with 12 bases between them. CDR3 length: 14 residues. CDR3 sequence (DNA): TGTGCCAGTAGTACGGGTCCTTTTTACACTGAAGCTTTCTTT. Amino acids: CASSTGPFYTEAFF.

The chain links TRBV10-2 to TRBJ1-5, with D hard to call. Germline V gene data show CDR1 as WSHSY and CDR2 as SAAADI. V was pared by 3 bases and J by 2 bases, with 8 bases between. The CDR3 is made up of 14 amino acids. CDR3 sequence: CASSEPRGNQPQHF. CDR3 coding DNA: TGCGCCAGCAGTGAACCACGGGGCAATCAGCCCCAGCATTTT.

The CDR3 loop reads CASSRGTGVETQYF. The CDR3 coding sequence is TGCGCCAGCAGCCGGGGGACAGGGGTTGAGACCCAGTACTTC. The rearrangement links TRBV5-1 to TRBJ2-5; 10 bases fit TRBD1. Germline trimming cut 4 bases from V and 5 bases from J; bases unmatched to any gene: 5. The CDR3 is 14 residues long. Germline CDR1 is SGHRS and CDR2 is YFSETQ.

The rearrangement links TRBV28 to TRBJ2-7; 11 nucleotides align to TRBD1. Per the germline V gene, CDR1 is MDHEN and CDR2 is SYDVKM. The CDR3 is 15 amino acids. J lost 3 bases, V lost 2 bases, and 3 bases had no gene match. The CDR3 spells CASSLGTGGNYEQYF. As DNA, the CDR3 is TGTGCCAGCAGTTTAGGGACAGGGGGTAACTACGAGCAGTACTTC.

The CDR3 spells CASSPRGDREFF. The DNA for the CDR3 is TGTGCCAGCTCACCACGTGGGGACAGGGAGTTCTTC. V and J are TRBV18 and TRBJ2-1; the match to TRBD1 covers 9 bases. V lost 1 base to trimming and J lost 14 bases; unmatched junction nucleotides: 3. Germline CDR1 reads KGHSH; CDR2 reads LQKENI. The CDR3 runs 12 residues.

The chain is built from TRBV28 and TRBJ2-4, with 7 bases fitting TRBD1. This CDR3 has 15 amino acids. Germline V gives CDR1 MDHEN, CDR2 SYDVKM. V trimming: 5 bases; J trimming: 2 bases; junction bases outside the gene matches: 6. CDR3 sequence reads: CASSQHRGSKNIQYF. CDR3 coding DNA: TGTGCCAGCAGTCAACACAGGGGATCCAAAAACATTCAGTACTTC. The full variable domain, completed using reference TRBV28 and TRBJ2-4, is DVKVTQSSRYLVKRTGEKVFLECVQDMDHENMFWYRQDPGLGLRLIYFSYDVKMKEKGDIPEGYSVSREKKERFSLILESASTNQTSMYLCASSQHRGSKNIQYFGAGTRLSVL.

V is TRBV6-5 and J is TRBJ2-5; 7 bases fit TRBD2. This CDR3 comprises 14 residues. Germline loops: CDR1 MNHEY, CDR2 SVGAGI. V was pared by 6 bases and J by 2 bases, with 6 bases of the junction left unmatched. CDR3 residues: CASRSVGLQETQYF. CDR3 nucleotide sequence: TGTGCCAGCAGATCCGTGGGACTACAAGAGACCCAGTACTTC.

This clone was observed a single time. CDR3 amino acids: CASSMRGVYEQYF. The CDR3 region has the DNA TGTGCCAGTAGCATGCGGGGGGTGTACGAGCAGTACTTC. The chain joins TRBV19 to TRBJ2-7, with TRBD2 matching 8 bases. V shed 6 bases, J shed 4 bases, and the junction held 5 bases outside the gene matches. Germline V gives CDR1 LNHDA, CDR2 SQIVND (reference sequence). The length of the CDR3 is 13 residues. Supplemented by reference TRBV19 and TRBJ2-7, the full variable domain reads DGGITQSPKYLFRKEGQNVTLSCEQNLNHDAMYWYRQDPGQGLRLIYYSQIVNDFQKGDIAEGYSVSREKKESFPLTVTSAQKNPTAFYLCASSMRGVYEQYFGPGTRLTVT.

The genes are TRBV7-9 and TRBJ2-7, with a tentative D call TRBD1 (5 bases). Germline CDR1 SEHNR, CDR2 FQNEAQ (reference sequence). The CDR3 sequence is 14 residues long. Trimming pared 6 bases from V and 0 bases from J, leaving 12 bases between. CDR3 sequence: CASSETASSYEQYF. Here the CDR3 DNA reads TGTGCCAGCAGTGAGACAGCAAGCTCCTACGAGCAGTACTTC. Complete variable domain (other parts from reference TRBV7-9 and TRBJ2-7): DTGVSQNPRHKITKRGQNVTFRCDPISEHNRLYWYRQTLGQGPEFLTYFQNEAQLEKSRLLSDRFSAERPKGSFSTLEIQRTEQGDSAMYLCASSETASSYEQYFGPGTRLTVT.

The V and J genes are TRBV11-2 and TRBJ1-2; D unclear. Per germline, CDR1 SGHAT and CDR2 FQNNGV. V was trimmed by 3 bases and J by 1 base, leaving 6 bases between them. CDR3 length: 13 amino acids. CDR3 coding DNA: TGTGCCAGCAGCTTCGGGGTTAACTATGGCTACACCTTC. Its protein product is CASSFGVNYGYTF.

The chain couples TRBV2 to TRBJ1-5; D may be TRBD1 (6 bases). Trimming pared 6 bases from V and 5 bases from J, leaving 17 bases between. From germline, CDR1 is SNHLY and CDR2 FYNNEI. The CDR3 length is 15 residues. The CDR3 DNA follows: TGTGCCAGCAGGGGTGCGGGGGCGAGGGATCAGCCCCAGCATTTT. Amino acids: CASRGAGARDQPQHF.

The rearrangement joins TRBV7-2 to TRBJ1-1; D is perhaps TRBD1 (6 bases). V was trimmed by 0 bases and J by 4 bases, leaving 15 bases between them. The V gene's germline CDR1 is SGHTA and CDR2 FQGNSA. CDR3 length equals 16 residues. The CDR3 spells CASSLAAYRVGTEAFF. The CDR3 DNA is TGTGCCAGCAGCTTAGCGGCCTACAGGGTCGGCACTGAAGCTTTCTTT.

The chain is built from TRBV29-1 and TRBJ2-1; D might be TRBD2 (6 bases). Trimming removed 3 bases from V and 3 bases from J, with 9 bases in between. CDR1 and CDR2 from the germline V gene are SQVTM and ANQGSEA. This CDR3 spans 13 amino acids. The CDR3 nucleotides are TGCAGCGTTGAGATTAGCGGCTACAATGAGCAGTTCTTC. Encoded protein: CSVEISGYNEQFF.

The chain links TRBV5-6 to TRBJ2-5, with 10 positions matching TRBD1. The CDR3 runs to 15 residues. Germline trimming cut 0 bases from V and 2 bases from J; bases unmatched to any gene: 1. Germline V gene lookup returns CDR1 SGHDT and CDR2 YYEEEE. The CDR3 DNA is TGTGCCAGCAGCTTGGGGGGACAGGGGCAAGAGACCCAGTACTTC. Its translation is CASSLGGQGQETQYF.

This chain uses TRBV29-1 with TRBJ1-2, with 7 bases that match TRBD1. The germline V gene has CDR1 SQVTM and CDR2 ANQGSEA. V shed 3 bases, J shed 2 bases, and the junction held 3 bases outside the gene matches. This CDR3 is built from 13 residues. In DNA form, the CDR3 reads TGCAGCGTTGAGAAGGACAGGAACTATGGCTACACCTTC. Amino acid sequence: CSVEKDRNYGYTF.